Below, 7 T cell receptor beta chains from the same sample are listed, as sequenced in a study of T cell repertoires in cytomegalovirus infection. TCRdb processed the reads anew with MiXCR; each CDR3 protein has one entry. The table has 250,000 to 300,000 distinct CDR3 sequences, approximately 9.2% seen once. The sequenced sample was PBMCs. The source is a human donor in good health (CMV status not recorded). Some clones in this sample may be carry-over from other donors' samples.

V gene TRBV7-8 combines with J gene TRBJ1-6; D may be TRBD1 (6 bases). CDR1 is SGHVS, CDR2 FQNEAQ, per germline. V lost 5 bases and J 10 bases, leaving 18 bases between the germline ends. The length of the CDR3 is 15 residues. The CDR3 DNA sequence: TGTGCCAGCAGCAAGCAGACAGGTGTGAAATCACCCCTCCACTTT. As protein: CASSKQTGVKSPLHF.

This clonotype was found many times. The chain carries TRBV19 and TRBJ1-2; no reliable D call. From germline, CDR1 is LNHDA and CDR2 SQIVND (reference sequence). Trimming took 8 bases from V and 3 from J, leaving 7 bases between them. This CDR3 comprises 11 residues. The CDR3 reads CASRRDYGYTF. CDR3 DNA sequence: TGTGCCAGTCGCCGGGACTATGGCTACACCTTC.

The CDR3 sequence is CASSVGPGSTDTQYF. The CDR3 region has the DNA TGTGCCAGCAGCGTCGGACCGGGGAGCACAGATACGCAGTATTTT. The chain combines TRBV11-2 with TRBJ2-3, with D possibly TRBD2 on 5 matching bases. Germline V CDR1 and CDR2: SGHAT, FQNNGV. V was cut by 5 bases and J by 0 bases, with 12 bases left in between. CDR3 length: 15 amino acids.

V and J are TRBV7-2 and TRBJ2-7, with a tentative D call TRBD1 (6 bases). With 1 base removed from V and 5 bases from J, the gap between germline ends came to 18 bases. CDR1 and CDR2 from the germline V gene are SGHTA and FQGNSA. This CDR3 contains 16 residues. The DNA for the CDR3 is TGTGCCAGCAGCTTAGGATCCAGGGGAGTTATTAACGAGCAGTACTTC. Amino acid sequence: CASSLGSRGVINEQYF.

This rearrangement joins TRBV30 to TRBJ2-6; TRBD1 aligns across 10 bases. J lost 3 bases, V lost 2 bases, and 4 bases had no gene match. CDR1 GTSNPN and CDR2 SVGIG come from the germline V gene (reference sequence). The length of the CDR3 is 16 residues. CDR3 nucleotides: TGTGCCTGGAGTTGGACAGGGGGAAGTGGGGCCAACGTCCTGACTTTC. It specifies CAWSWTGGSGANVLTF.

This clonotype rates as large. The V call is TRBV28, the J call TRBJ2-7, with 7 bases that match TRBD2. CDR1 MDHEN and CDR2 SYDVKM come from the germline V gene. Unmatched junction bases numbered 7, after V lost 1 base and J lost 4 bases. The CDR3 extends over 15 amino acids. As DNA, the CDR3 is TGTGCCAGCAGTTTATTGGGCGGGAGTTTATACGAGCAGTACTTC. Translated, it gives CASSLLGGSLYEQYF.

This clonotype was counted ten times or more. V is TRBV5-8 and J is TRBJ1-1; no clear D. The CDR3 runs 15 residues. Germline-derived CDR1 and CDR2 are SGHTS and YDEGEE. V shed 4 bases and J shed 5 bases, with 18 bases lying between them. The CDR3 sequence: CASSAEDRGTTEAFF. The CDR3 region has the DNA TGTGCCAGCAGCGCCGAGGATCGGGGAACTACTGAAGCTTTCTTT.